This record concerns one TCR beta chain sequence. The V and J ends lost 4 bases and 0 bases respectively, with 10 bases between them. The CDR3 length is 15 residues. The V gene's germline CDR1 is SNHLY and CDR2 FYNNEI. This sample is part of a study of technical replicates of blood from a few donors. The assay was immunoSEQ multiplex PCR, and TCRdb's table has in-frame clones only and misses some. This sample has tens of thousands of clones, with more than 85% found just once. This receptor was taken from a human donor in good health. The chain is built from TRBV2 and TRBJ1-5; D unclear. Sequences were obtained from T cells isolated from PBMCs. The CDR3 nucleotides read TGTGCCAGCAGTGTAAGGGAGAATAGCAATCAGCCCCAGCATTTT. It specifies CASSVRENSNQPQHF.